Presented here are 22 T cell receptor beta chains from one specimen sequenced in a study of blood T cell repertoires in COVID-19. TCRdb keeps only in-frame clones here, not all; method: immunoSEQ multiplex PCR. Of roughly 65,000 clones in the sample, around 93% were seen once. The sequenced material came from peripheral blood. The receptors come from a man between 65 and 85 years old with active COVID-19.

The gene calls are TRBV27 and TRBJ2-7, with a possible D match to TRBD1 (6 bases). CDR1 and CDR2 (germline): MNHEY, SMNVEV (reference sequence). The V and J ends lost 2 bases and 4 bases respectively, with 15 bases between them. The CDR3 extends over 15 amino acids. CDR3 sequence (DNA): TGTGCCAGCAGTTTAATCTTTGGACAGCGGTACGAGCAGTACTTC. This translates into CASSLIFGQRYEQYF.

The CDR3 is CASSQRAGRFNTEAFF. CDR3 in DNA: TGTGCCAGCAGCCAGCGAGCAGGGCGTTTCAACACTGAAGCTTTCTTT. The V and J genes are TRBV14 and TRBJ1-1; a weak D match, TRBD1 (5 bases). The CDR3 contains 16 residues. CDR1 and CDR2 from the germline V gene are SGHDN and FVKESK. V was trimmed by 3 bases and J by 2 bases, leaving 16 bases between them.

V usage is TRBV6-5 and J usage is TRBJ1-5; perhaps TRBD1 as D (6 bases). V dropped 5 bases and J dropped 6 bases, with 11 bases sitting between them. The CDR3 has 13 amino acids. Looked up from germline, CDR1 is MNHEY and CDR2 is SVGAGI. CDR3 in amino acids: CASSQQGLQPQHF. In nucleotides, the CDR3 is TGTGCCAGCAGTCAACAGGGTCTTCAGCCCCAGCATTTT.

DNA of the CDR3: TGTGCCAGCAGTGACTCGCGCAGGGGCTCCTACAATGAGCAGTTCTTC. It encodes CASSDSRRGSYNEQFF. The chain joins TRBV6-4 to TRBJ2-1; weak D call: TRBD1 (6 bases). The CDR3 is 16 residues long. Germline CDR1 MRHNA, CDR2 SNTAGT. V was cut by 0 bases and J by 0 bases, with 9 bases left in between.

As concerns this clone: The identical CDR3 is also encoded by other nucleotide sequences in the sample. V gene TRBV5-1 combines with J gene TRBJ2-5; D perhaps matches TRBD2 (5 bases). Trimming took 1 base from V and 5 from J, leaving 9 bases between them. The CDR3 covers 13 residues. Germline values: CDR1 SGHRS, CDR2 YFSETQ. For the CDR3, the DNA is TGCGCCAGCAGCTTGCAAGGACTTGAGACCCAGTACTTC. Translation gives CASSLQGLETQYF. The complete variable domain, with remaining parts taken from reference TRBV5-1 and TRBJ2-5, reads KAGVTQTPRYLIKTRGQQVTLSCSPISGHRSVSWYQQTPGQGLQFLFEYFSETQRNKGNFPGRFSGRQFSNSRSEMNVSTLELGDSALYLCASSLQGLETQYFGPGTRLLVL.

V is TRBV4-3 and J is TRBJ2-5, with 8 positions matching TRBD1. CDR1 and CDR2 from the germline V gene are LGHNA and YSLEER. The CDR3 loop spans 15 amino acids. V was clipped by 1 base and J by 2 bases; unmatched bases: 3. CDR3 residues: CASSQAYRGQETQYF. CDR3 nucleotide sequence: TGCGCCAGCAGCCAAGCGTACAGGGGGCAAGAGACCCAGTACTTC.

This sequence joins TRBV3-1 (or the pseudogene TRBV3-2) and TRBJ2-5, with D possibly matching TRBD1 (7 bases). This CDR3 contains 18 residues. Per germline, CDR1 LGHDT and CDR2 YNNKEL (reference sequence). V was cut by 1 base and J by 3 bases, with 21 bases left in between. The CDR3 loop reads CASSQAGGGGASEETQYF. The CDR3 bases are TGTGCCAGCAGCCAAGCCGGAGGAGGGGGCGCTTCGGAAGAGACCCAGTACTTC.

This rearrangement joins TRBV18 to TRBJ2-1, with 14 bases lining up with TRBD2. There are 21 residues in the CDR3. The V gene end was trimmed by 3 bases and the J gene end by 4 bases; junction bases not matched to a gene: 17. CDR1 and CDR2 (germline): KGHSH, LQKENI. The CDR3 nucleotides read TGTGCCAGCTCACCTTTCCGGGACGGCTGGACTAGCGGGGGGAGGTACAATGAGCAGTTCTTC. The encoded protein is CASSPFRDGWTSGGRYNEQFF.

The chain couples TRBV2 to TRBJ2-5; 10 nucleotides agree with TRBD1. J was trimmed by 4 bases and V by 5 bases; bases with no gene match: 1. The CDR3 length is 13 residues. CDR1 and CDR2 from the germline V gene are SNHLY and FYNNEI. The CDR3 sequence: CASSRDRGETQYF. Written as DNA, the CDR3 is TGTGCCAGCAGTCGGGACAGGGGAGAGACCCAGTACTTC.

The V call is TRBV6-2 or TRBV6-3, the J call TRBJ1-2; 8 nucleotides match TRBD1. With 6 bases clipped from V and 5 bases from J, the junction kept 8 bases outside the gene matches. The germline V gene encodes CDR1 MNHEY and CDR2 SVGEGT. This CDR3 has 14 amino acids. The CDR3: CASSSPGQGYGYTF. In DNA form, the CDR3 reads TGTGCCAGCAGCAGCCCCGGACAGGGTTATGGCTACACCTTC.

This sequence joins TRBV18 and TRBJ2-5; 11 bases agree with TRBD1. Trimming cost V 4 bases and J 5 bases; bases outside gene matches: 6. Per germline, CDR1 KGHSH and CDR2 LQKENI. The CDR3 covers 15 residues. The CDR3 nucleotides read TGTGCCAGCTCACTGCCCGGGACAGGGGGTGAGACCCAGTACTTC. Translating gives CASSLPGTGGETQYF.

The V and J genes are TRBV10-3 and TRBJ1-3, with TRBD1 identical over 7 bases. The V and J ends lost 6 bases and 1 base, in that order; junction bases with no gene match: 9. CDR3 length equals 16 residues. The germline gives CDR1 ENHRY, CDR2 SYGVKD. This CDR3 is CAISFGTVLSGNTIYF. CDR3 nucleotide sequence: TGTGCCATCAGCTTTGGGACAGTACTTTCTGGAAACACCATATATTTT.

The chain employs TRBV6-1 and TRBJ1-5; 7 positions agree with TRBD1. There are 15 residues in the CDR3. The germline CDR1 and CDR2 sequences are MNHNS and SASEGT. J was trimmed by 0 bases and V by 1 base; bases with no gene match: 0. The CDR3 DNA reads as TGTGCCAGCAGTGAAGAGGGGGCTAGCAATCAGCCCCAGCATTTT. The encoded protein is CASSEEGASNQPQHF.

This chain links TRBV7-9 with TRBJ2-2; unclear D gene. CDR1 and CDR2 from the germline V gene are SEHNR and FQNEAQ (reference sequence). The CDR3 contains 18 residues. Trimming left V 0 bases short and J 0 bases short, with 14 bases between. CDR3 coding DNA: TGTGCCAGCAGCTTAGCGCTATCTAGAAACGCGAACACCGGGGAGCTGTTTTTT. Residues: CASSLALSRNANTGELFF.

This chain joins TRBV6-5 and TRBJ2-7, with TRBD1 matching over 8 bases. CDR3 length: 15 residues. Germline lookup yields CDR1 MNHEY and CDR2 SVGAGI. The V gene end was trimmed by 5 bases and the J gene end by 1 base; junction bases not matched to a gene: 7. CDR3 residues: CASSPRTGISYEQYF. CDR3 nucleotides: TGTGCCAGCAGTCCACGGACAGGGATTTCCTACGAGCAGTACTTC.

The chain recombines TRBV6-5 with TRBJ2-3; no definite D call. The V and J ends lost 2 bases and 6 bases respectively, with 12 bases between them. This CDR3 contains 14 residues. The V gene's germline CDR1 is MNHEY and CDR2 SVGAGI. The CDR3 protein is CASSYERPGDTQYF. CDR3 sequence (DNA): TGTGCCAGCAGTTACGAGAGACCCGGGGATACGCAGTATTTT.

CDR3 sequence: CASSRSDSLNEQFF. The CDR3 nucleotides are TGCGCCAGCAGCCGGTCGGACAGCCTCAATGAGCAGTTCTTC. This chain uses TRBV4-1 with TRBJ2-1; D possibly corresponds to TRBD1 (6 bases). The CDR3 is 14 amino acids. Germline V gene sequence: CDR1 MGHRA, CDR2 YSYEKL. V gave up 4 bases and J gave up 6 bases, with 13 bases separating them.

The CDR3 loop reads CASSYPRQGTYEQYF. CDR3 coding DNA: TGTGCCAGCAGTTACCCCCGACAGGGGACCTACGAGCAGTACTTC. This chain connects TRBV6-2 or TRBV6-3 to TRBJ2-7; 8 nucleotides align to TRBD1. From germline, CDR1 is MNHEY and CDR2 SVGEGT. This CDR3 has 15 residues. The V and J ends lost 2 bases and 2 bases, in that order; junction bases with no gene match: 5.

The rearrangement links TRBV21-1 to TRBJ2-1; the table assigns TRBD1, which was not confirmed against the DNA. TRBV21-1 is a known pseudogene. This CDR3 region has 16 residues. Written as DNA, the CDR3 is TGTGCCAGCAGCAAAGTAGACAGGTACTCCTACAATGAGCAGTTCTTC. Amino acids: CASSKVDRYSYNEQFF.

The V and J genes are TRBV3-1 (or the pseudogene TRBV3-2) and TRBJ1-2; D unclear. Germline V gene data show CDR1 as LGHDT and CDR2 as YNNKEL (reference sequence). This CDR3 is built from 15 residues. V dropped 4 bases and J dropped 1 base, with 13 bases sitting between them. The CDR3: CASSPLNENNYGYTF. DNA for the CDR3: TGTGCCAGCAGCCCGCTTAACGAGAATAACTATGGCTACACCTTC.

The chain has TRBV4-1 and TRBJ2-2, with TRBD1 identical over 7 bases. Unmatched junction bases numbered 6, after V lost 3 bases and J lost 2 bases. The V gene's germline CDR1 is MGHRA and CDR2 YSYEKL. The length of the CDR3 is 16 residues. The CDR3, as DNA: TGCGCCAGCAGCCACAGACAGGGTCTTAACACCGGGGAGCTGTTTTTT. It yields the protein CASSHRQGLNTGELFF.

The rearrangement joins TRBV6-5 to TRBJ1-2; 8 bases map to TRBD1. Germline CDR1 is MNHEY and CDR2 is SVGAGI. V shed 5 bases and J 6 bases; nucleotides not matched to a gene: 5. CDR3 length equals 13 residues. The CDR3 reads CASSLLQGDGYTF. The CDR3 DNA reads TGTGCCAGCAGTCTTCTACAGGGGGATGGCTACACCTTC.